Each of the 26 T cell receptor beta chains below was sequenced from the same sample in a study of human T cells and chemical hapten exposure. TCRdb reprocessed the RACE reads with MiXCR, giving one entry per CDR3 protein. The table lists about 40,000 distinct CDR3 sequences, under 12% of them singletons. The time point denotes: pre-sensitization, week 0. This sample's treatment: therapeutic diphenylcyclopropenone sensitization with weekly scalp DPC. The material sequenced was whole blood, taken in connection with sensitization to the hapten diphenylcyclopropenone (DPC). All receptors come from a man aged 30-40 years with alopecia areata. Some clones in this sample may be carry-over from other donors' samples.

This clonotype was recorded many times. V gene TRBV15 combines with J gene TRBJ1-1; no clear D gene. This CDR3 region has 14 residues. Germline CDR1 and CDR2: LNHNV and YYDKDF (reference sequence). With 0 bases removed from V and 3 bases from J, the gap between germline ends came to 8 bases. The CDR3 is CATSRDTAYTEAFF. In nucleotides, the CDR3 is TGTGCCACCAGCAGAGATACCGCATACACTGAAGCTTTCTTT.

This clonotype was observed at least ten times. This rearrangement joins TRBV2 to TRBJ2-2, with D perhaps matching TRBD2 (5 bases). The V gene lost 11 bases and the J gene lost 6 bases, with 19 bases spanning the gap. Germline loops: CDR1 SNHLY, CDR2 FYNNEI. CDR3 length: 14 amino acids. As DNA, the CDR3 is TGTGCCTCATCACTAGTTAACTCTGCCGGGGAGCTGTTTTTT. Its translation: CASSLVNSAGELFF.

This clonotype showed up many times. The chain's CDR3 is CASSKAQGYTF. The CDR3 bases are TGTGCCAGCAGTAAAGCCCAAGGCTACACCTTC. The V and J genes are TRBV12-3 or TRBV12-4 and TRBJ1-2; no clear D gene. The CDR3 covers 11 residues. V was shortened by 5 bases and J by 8 bases, with 9 bases between the two germline ends.

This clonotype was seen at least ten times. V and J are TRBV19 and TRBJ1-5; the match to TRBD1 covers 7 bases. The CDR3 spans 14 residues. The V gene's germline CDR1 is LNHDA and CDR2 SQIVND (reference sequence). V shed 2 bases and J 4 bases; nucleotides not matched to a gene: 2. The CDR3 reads CASSISGGNQPQHF. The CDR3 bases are TGTGCCAGTAGTATATCAGGGGGTAATCAGCCCCAGCATTTT.

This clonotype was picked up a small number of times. CDR3 sequence (DNA): TGTGCCAGCAGCTTGTATTGGGACAAGGGCTCCTATAATTCACCCCTCCACTTT. It specifies CASSLYWDKGSYNSPLHF. V is TRBV5-4 and J is TRBJ1-6, with TRBD1 as a possible D gene (6 bases). The CDR3 is made up of 18 amino acids. Trimming took off 1 base at V and 0 bases at J, with 14 bases between the two ends. Germline lookup yields CDR1 SGHNT and CDR2 YYREEE (reference sequence).

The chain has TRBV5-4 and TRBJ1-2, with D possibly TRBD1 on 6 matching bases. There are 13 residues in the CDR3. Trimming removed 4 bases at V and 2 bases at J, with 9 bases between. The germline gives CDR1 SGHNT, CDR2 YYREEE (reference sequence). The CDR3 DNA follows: TGTGCCAGCAGCACTGGGACAAACTATGGCTACACCTTC. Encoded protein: CASSTGTNYGYTF.

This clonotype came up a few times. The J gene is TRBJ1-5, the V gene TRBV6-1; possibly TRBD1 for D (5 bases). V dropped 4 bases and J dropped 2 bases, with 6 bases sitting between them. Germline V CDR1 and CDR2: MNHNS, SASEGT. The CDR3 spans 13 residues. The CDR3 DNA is TGTGCCAGCAGTGCACAGGGCAATCAGCCCCAGCATTTT. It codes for CASSAQGNQPQHF.

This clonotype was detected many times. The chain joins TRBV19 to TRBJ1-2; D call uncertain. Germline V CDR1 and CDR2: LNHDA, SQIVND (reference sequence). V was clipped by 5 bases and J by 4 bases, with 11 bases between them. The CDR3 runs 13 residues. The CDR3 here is CASSSLALYGYTF. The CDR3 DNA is TGTGCCAGTAGTTCGTTAGCGCTCTATGGCTACACCTTC.

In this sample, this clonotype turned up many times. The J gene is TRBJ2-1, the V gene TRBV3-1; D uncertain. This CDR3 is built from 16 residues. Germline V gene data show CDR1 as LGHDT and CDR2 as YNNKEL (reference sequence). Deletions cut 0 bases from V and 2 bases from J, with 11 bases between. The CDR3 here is CASSQELRKAYNEQFF. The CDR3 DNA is TGTGCCAGCAGCCAAGAATTGAGAAAAGCCTACAATGAGCAGTTCTTC.

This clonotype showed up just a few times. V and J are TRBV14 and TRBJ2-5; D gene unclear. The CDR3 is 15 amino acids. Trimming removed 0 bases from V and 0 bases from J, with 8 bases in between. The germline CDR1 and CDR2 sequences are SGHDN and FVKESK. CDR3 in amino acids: CASSQDPRYQETQYF. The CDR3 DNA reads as TGTGCCAGCAGCCAAGACCCTAGGTACCAAGAGACCCAGTACTTC. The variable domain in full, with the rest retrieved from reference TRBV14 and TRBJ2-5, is EAGVTQFPSHSVIEKGQTVTLRCDPISGHDNLYWYRRVMGKEIKFLLHFVKESKQDESGMPNNRFLAERTGGTYSTLKVQPAELEDSGVYFCASSQDPRYQETQYFGPGTRLLVL.

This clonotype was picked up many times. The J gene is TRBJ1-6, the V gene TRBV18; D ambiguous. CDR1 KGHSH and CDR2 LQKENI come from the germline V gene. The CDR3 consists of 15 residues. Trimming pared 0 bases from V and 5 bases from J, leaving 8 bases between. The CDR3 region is CASSPPNGNNSPLHF. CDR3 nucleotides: TGTGCCAGCTCACCACCAAATGGGAATAATTCACCCCTCCACTTT. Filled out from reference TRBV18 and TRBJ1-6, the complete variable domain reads NAGVMQNPRHLVRRRGQEARLRCSPMKGHSHVYWYRQLPEEGLKFMVYLQKENIIDESGMPKERFSAEFPKEGPSILRIQQVVRGDSAAYFCASSPPNGNNSPLHFGNGTRLTVT.

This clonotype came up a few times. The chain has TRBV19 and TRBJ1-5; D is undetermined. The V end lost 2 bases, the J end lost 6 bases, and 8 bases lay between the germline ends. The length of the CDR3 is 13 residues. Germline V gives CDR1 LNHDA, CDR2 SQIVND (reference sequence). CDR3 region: CASSIIGSQPQHF. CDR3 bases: TGTGCCAGTAGTATAATAGGGAGTCAGCCCCAGCATTTT.

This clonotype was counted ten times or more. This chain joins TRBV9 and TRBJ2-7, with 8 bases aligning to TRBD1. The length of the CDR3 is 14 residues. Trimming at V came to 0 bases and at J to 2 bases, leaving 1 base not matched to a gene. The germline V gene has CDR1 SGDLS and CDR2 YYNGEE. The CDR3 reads CASSVGQGPYEQYF. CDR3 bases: TGTGCCAGCAGCGTAGGACAGGGGCCCTACGAGCAGTACTTC.

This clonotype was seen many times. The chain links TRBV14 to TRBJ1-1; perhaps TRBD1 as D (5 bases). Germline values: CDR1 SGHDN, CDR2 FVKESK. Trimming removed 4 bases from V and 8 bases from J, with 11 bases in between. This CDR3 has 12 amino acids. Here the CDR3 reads CASSLGGPEAFF. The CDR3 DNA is TGTGCCAGCAGCCTTGGGGGTCCGGAAGCTTTCTTT.

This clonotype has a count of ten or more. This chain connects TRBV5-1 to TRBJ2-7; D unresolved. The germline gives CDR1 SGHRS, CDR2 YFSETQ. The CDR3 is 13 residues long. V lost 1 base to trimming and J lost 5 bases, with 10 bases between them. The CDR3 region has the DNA TGCGCCAGCAGCTTGCCAAGGATCCACGAGCAGTACTTC. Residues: CASSLPRIHEQYF.

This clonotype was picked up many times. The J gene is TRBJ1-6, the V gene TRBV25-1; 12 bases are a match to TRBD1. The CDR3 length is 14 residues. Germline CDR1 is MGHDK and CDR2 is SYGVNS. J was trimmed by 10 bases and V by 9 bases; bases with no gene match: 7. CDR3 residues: CASGTGGAGSPLHF. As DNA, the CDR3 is TGTGCCAGTGGGACAGGGGGCGCGGGATCACCCCTCCACTTT.

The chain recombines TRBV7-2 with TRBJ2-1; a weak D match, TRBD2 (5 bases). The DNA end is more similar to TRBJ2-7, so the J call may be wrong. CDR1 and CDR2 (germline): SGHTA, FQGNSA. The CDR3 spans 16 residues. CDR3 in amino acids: CASSLNPSYSYNEQYF. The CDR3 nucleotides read TGTGCCAGCAGCTTAAACCCTAGCTACTCCTACAATGAGCAGTACTTC.

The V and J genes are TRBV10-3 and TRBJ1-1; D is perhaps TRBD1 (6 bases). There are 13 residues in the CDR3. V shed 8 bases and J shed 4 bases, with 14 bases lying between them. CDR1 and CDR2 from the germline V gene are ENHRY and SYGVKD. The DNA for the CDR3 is TGTGCCATCCAGGGGCTCGGCCTCACTGAAGCTTTCTTT. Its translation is CAIQGLGLTEAFF.

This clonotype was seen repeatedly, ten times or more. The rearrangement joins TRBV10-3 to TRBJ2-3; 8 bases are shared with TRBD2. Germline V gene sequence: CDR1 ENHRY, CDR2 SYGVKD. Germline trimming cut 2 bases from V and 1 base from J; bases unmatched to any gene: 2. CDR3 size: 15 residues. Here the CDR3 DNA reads TGTGCCATCAGTGAGGGAGCGGGAGGCACAGATACGCAGTATTTT. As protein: CAISEGAGGTDTQYF.

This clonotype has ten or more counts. CDR3 DNA: TGTGCCAGCAGTGACGGAGAACGCTCCTACGAGCAGTACGTC. It specifies CASSDGERSYEQYV. This rearrangement joins TRBV6-1 to TRBJ2-7; D ambiguous. V was trimmed by 3 bases and J by 0 bases, leaving 9 bases between them. Germline CDR1 is MNHNS and CDR2 is SASEGT. The CDR3 has 14 amino acids.

CDR3 nucleotides: TGCGCCAGCAGCTTGGATGGGCAGGGGGCTTCAGATACGCAGTATTTT. Protein: CASSLDGQGASDTQYF. V gene TRBV5-1 combines with J gene TRBJ2-3, with 8 bases lining up with TRBD1. This CDR3 has 16 amino acids. The V gene's germline CDR1 is SGHRS and CDR2 YFSETQ. Unmatched junction bases numbered 7, after V lost 0 bases and J lost 4 bases.

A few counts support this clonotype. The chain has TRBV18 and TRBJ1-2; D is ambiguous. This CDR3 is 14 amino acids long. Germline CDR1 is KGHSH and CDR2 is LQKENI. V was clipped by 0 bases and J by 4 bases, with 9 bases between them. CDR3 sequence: CASSPPDTLYGYTF. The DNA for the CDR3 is TGTGCCAGCTCACCACCCGACACTCTCTATGGCTACACCTTC.

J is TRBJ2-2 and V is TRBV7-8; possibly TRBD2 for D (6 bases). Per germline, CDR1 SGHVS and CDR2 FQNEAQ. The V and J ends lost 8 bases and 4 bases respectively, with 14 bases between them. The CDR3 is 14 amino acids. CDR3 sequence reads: CASAAGQGTGELFF. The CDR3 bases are TGTGCCAGCGCCGCGGGGCAGGGCACCGGGGAGCTGTTTTTT. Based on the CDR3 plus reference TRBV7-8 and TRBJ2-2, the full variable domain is GAGVSQSPRYKVAKRGQDVALRCDPISGHVSLFWYQQALGQGPEFLTYFQNEAQLDKSGLPSDRFFAERPEGSVSTLKIQRTQQEDSAVYLCASAAGQGTGELFFGEGSRLTVL.

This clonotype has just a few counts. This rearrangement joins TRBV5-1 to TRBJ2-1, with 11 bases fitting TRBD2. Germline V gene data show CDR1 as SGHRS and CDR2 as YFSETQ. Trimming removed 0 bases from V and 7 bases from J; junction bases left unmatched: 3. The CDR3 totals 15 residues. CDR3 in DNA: TGCGCCAGCAGCTTGGTACTAGCGGGGGAGAATGAGCAGTTCTTC. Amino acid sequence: CASSLVLAGENEQFF.

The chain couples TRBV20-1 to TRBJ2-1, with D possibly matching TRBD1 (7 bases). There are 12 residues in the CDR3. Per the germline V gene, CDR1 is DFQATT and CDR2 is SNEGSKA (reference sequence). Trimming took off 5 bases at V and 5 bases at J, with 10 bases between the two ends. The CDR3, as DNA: TGCAGTGCTTCCAGGGGGGACAATGAGCAGTTCTTC. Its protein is CSASRGDNEQFF.

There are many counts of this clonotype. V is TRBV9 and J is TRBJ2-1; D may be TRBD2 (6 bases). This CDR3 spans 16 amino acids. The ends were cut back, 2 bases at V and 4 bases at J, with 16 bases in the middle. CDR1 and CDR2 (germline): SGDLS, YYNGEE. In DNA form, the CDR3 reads TGTGCCAGCAGCGTCATGCCCGGGACTTCATACAATGAGCAGTTCTTC. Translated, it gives CASSVMPGTSYNEQFF.